This entry describes one T cell receptor (beta chain). Its antigen is currently unknown. Template-switching 5'RACE yielded the TCR cDNA; a universal primer site and UMIs were added in the process. TCRdb ran MiXCR on the 5' RACE reads and lists one entry per CDR3 protein. The sample carries 300,000 to 350,000 distinct CDR3 sequences, around 4.5% recorded once. The record originates from a study of T cells after yellow fever vaccination. Overall study findings and caveats: Post-booster repertoires again held most primary-vaccination clones (about 95% CD4, about 88% CD8).

The input for sequencing was PBMCs, taken 15 days after the yellow fever booster vaccination. This TCR was sampled from a young man who received the YFV17D yellow fever vaccine.

CDR3: CASSLGPEGETQYF. CDR3 coding DNA: TGTGCCAGCAGTTTGGGACCTGAAGGGGAGACCCAGTACTTC. V usage is TRBV12-3 or TRBV12-4 and J usage is TRBJ2-5, with D perhaps assigned TRBD1 or TRBD2 (5 bases each). With 3 bases removed from V and 5 bases from J, the gap between germline ends came to 13 bases. The CDR3 totals 14 residues.